This T cell receptor beta chain was profiled in a study of T cell responses to AZD1222 COVID-19 vaccine. At the level of the study: Second-dose schedules of about 4 or about 12 weeks were combined. Study-level points and caveats: Repertoires were obtained solely post-peak T cell response. White British ancestry dominated among donors, who included more females, and clonal diversity was possibly underestimated. Just six people given AZD1222 tested seropositive at baseline.

A remark on this clone: What it recognizes is unknown.

This CDR3 is built from 15 residues. The germline V gene has CDR1 SQVTM and CDR2 ANQGSEA. V was cut by 6 bases and J by 0 bases, with 15 bases left in between. The assay was immunoSEQ multiplex PCR, and TCRdb's table has in-frame clones only and misses some. The table has around 99,000 clones, around 93% seen once. The source is an adult in good health. The chain carries TRBV29-1 and TRBJ1-3, with a weak D call TRBD1 (5 bases). The sample consisted of peripheral blood, taken on day 0 of AZD1222 vaccination. The CDR3 sequence: CSVRGGSNSGNTIYF. Written as DNA, the CDR3 is TGCAGCGTGCGCGGGGGGTCTAACTCTGGAAACACCATATATTTT.